The 21 T cell receptor beta chains listed next were all sequenced from one sample in a study of tissue T cells after allogeneic stem cell transplantation. Libraries were prepared by immunoSEQ multiplex PCR; TCRdb keeps only in-frame clonotypes and omits some of them. The table lists approximately 17,000 clones, roughly 70% of them singletons, with 0.85% to 0.95% in the top ten. The sample comprised spleen. These receptor sequences come from a female BALB/c mouse in good health. As its MHC haplotype, the strain has H2-d.

With respect to this clone: Mouse gene names and germline throughout. The CDR3 end is not reached by the read, which stops 1 residue before it; the germline J gene fills it in. The chain recombines TRBV2 with TRBJ2-5; D gene ambiguous. Per the germline V gene, CDR1 is LGHNA and CDR2 is YSYQKL. This CDR3 is 15 amino acids long. V shed 0 bases and J shed 0 bases, with 7 bases lying between them. Partial CDR3 DNA: TGTGCCAGCAGCCAAGATAGCAATAACCAAGACACCCAGTAC. Its translation is CASSQDSNNQDTQY. From start to end, the CDR3 is CASSQDSNNQDTQYF.

As regards this clone: The genes are named according to mouse. The DNA read from the CDR3 is TGTGCTAGCAGTTTATTTGGGGGCCCTTATGAACAGTAC. This codes for CASSLFGGPYEQY. The whole CDR3 reads CASSLFGGPYEQYF. V is TRBV29 and J is TRBJ2-7; D may be TRBD1 or TRBD2 (6 bases each). The observed sequence ends 1 residue before the CDR3 terminus, with the missing tail filled in from the germline J gene. CDR1 MSHET and CDR2 SYDVDS come from the germline V gene. There are 14 residues in the CDR3. V shed 1 base and J shed 4 bases, with 11 bases lying between them.

For this clone: Genes and germline are mouse. The read is 1 residue too short to cover the CDR3 end, so that end is filled in from the germline J gene. The V call is TRBV19, the J call TRBJ2-2, with D maybe TRBD1 (5 bases). This CDR3 comprises 15 residues. Germline loops: CDR1 FNHDT, CDR2 SITEND (reference sequence). Trimming cost V 0 bases and J 0 bases, with 6 bases left between them. Incomplete CDR3 DNA: TGTGCCAGCAGTATAGGGACAACAAACACCGGGCAGCTCTAC. It codes for CASSIGTTNTGQLY. From start to end, the CDR3 is CASSIGTTNTGQLYF.

Concerning this clone: Gene names denote mouse genes. Read coverage stops 1 residue before the CDR3 terminus; the germline J gene supplies the remainder. This chain connects TRBV13-3 to TRBJ2-2, with 8 bases fitting TRBD2. Germline V gene lookup returns CDR1 NNHDY and CDR2 SYVADS. J lost 3 bases, V lost 2 bases, and 3 bases had no gene match. This CDR3 region has 15 residues. The sequenced CDR3 bases are TGTGCCAGCAGTGACTGGGGGGAAGACACCGGGCAGCTCTAC. It encodes CASSDWGEDTGQLY. The full CDR3 sequence reads CASSDWGEDTGQLYF.

A note on this clone: The germline and genes are mouse ones. The read ends 1 residue shy of where the CDR3 ends; the end is completed using the germline J gene. J is TRBJ2-4 and V is TRBV4; 9 bases line up with TRBD2. Germline CDR1 reads LGHDT; CDR2 reads YNNKQL (reference sequence). The CDR3 contains 14 residues. J was trimmed by 8 bases and V by 3 bases; bases with no gene match: 6. The CDR3: CASSYWGGGGTLYF. The CDR3 DNA, read in part, is TGTGCCAGCAGCTACTGGGGGGGAGGAGGCACCTTGTAC.

Concerning this clone itself: Gene names are mouse gene names. The read ends 1 residue shy of where the CDR3 ends; the end is completed using the germline J gene. This sequence joins TRBV19 and TRBJ1-1; TRBD1 might be the D (5 bases). Germline V CDR1 and CDR2: FNHDT, SITEND (reference sequence). V lost 4 bases, J lost 1 base, and 5 bases lay in between. This CDR3 is built from 12 residues. The CDR3 bases that were read are TGTGCCAGCAGTCAGGGAAACACAGAAGTCTTC. This gives the protein CASSQGNTEVF. The entire CDR3 protein reads CASSQGNTEVFF.

Concerning this clone: Gene names refer to mouse genes. The read ends 1 residue before the CDR3 terminus; that terminus is restored from the germline J gene. This chain connects TRBV13-2 to TRBJ2-4; perhaps TRBD2 as D (5 bases). The ends were cut back, 1 base at V and 0 bases at J, with 6 bases in the middle. From germline, CDR1 is NNHNN and CDR2 SYGAGS (reference sequence). CDR3 length: 14 residues. The CDR3 sequence: CASGDWTSQNTLYF. The CDR3 bases that were read are TGTGCCAGCGGTGATTGGACTAGTCAAAACACCTTGTAC.

This clone was observed a few times. Mouse gene names apply. From the germline J gene comes the end of the CDR3, since the read stops 1 residue before it. The chain carries TRBV20 and TRBJ1-5; a weak D match, TRBD1 (5 bases). This CDR3 is 14 amino acids long. V shed 2 bases and J shed 0 bases, with 8 bases lying between them. Germline assignment: CDR1 GFQATS and CDR2 STVNSAI. CDR3: CGARHRNNNQAPLF. The CDR3 bases that were read are TGTGGTGCTAGGCACAGGAATAACAACCAGGCTCCGCTT.

Comments on this clone: Germline and genes: mouse. The CDR3 extends 1 residue past the end of the read, so its final part is completed from the germline J gene. The chain employs TRBV19 and TRBJ1-3; D is unresolved. The V end lost 2 bases, the J end lost 0 bases, and 3 bases lay between the germline ends. The CDR3 covers 13 residues. The germline CDR1 and CDR2 sequences are FNHDT and SITEND (reference sequence). CDR3: CASSINSGNTLYF. The sequenced part of the CDR3 DNA is TGTGCCAGCAGTATCAATTCTGGAAATACGCTCTAT.

This clone was observed a handful of times. The gene names given are mouse names. The CDR3 end lies 1 residue beyond the end of the read and is filled in from the germline J gene. The chain links TRBV19 to TRBJ2-7; TRBD1 aligns across 8 bases. The CDR3 sequence is 12 residues long. Germline CDR1 FNHDT, CDR2 SITEND (reference sequence). The junction had 0 bases not matched to a gene; V was cut back by 0 bases and J by 7 bases. The CDR3 spells CASSIGQGEQYF. The CDR3 bases that were read are TGTGCCAGCAGTATAGGACAGGGGGAACAGTAC.

Turning to this clone: Gene names are the mouse ones. Read coverage stops 1 residue before the CDR3 terminus; the germline J gene supplies the remainder. The chain combines TRBV20 with TRBJ2-4, with 7 bases identical to TRBD1. The CDR3 loop spans 12 amino acids. The ends lost 1 base at V and 6 bases at J; junction bases unmatched: 1. CDR1 is GFQATS, CDR2 STVNSAI, per germline. Incomplete CDR3 DNA: TGTGGTGCTAGGGCAGGGGGTAACACCTTGTAC. Translating it yields CGARAGGNTLY. The CDR3 in its entirety is CGARAGGNTLYF.

Concerning this clone: Gene names and germline refer to mouse. The read ends 1 residue before the CDR3 terminus; that terminus is restored from the germline J gene. This rearrangement joins TRBV13-2 to TRBJ2-7; no clear D gene. The V gene's germline CDR1 is NNHNN and CDR2 SYGAGS (reference sequence). Trimming stripped 5 bases from V and 1 base from J, with 13 bases between. The CDR3 totals 14 residues. The covered CDR3 bases are TGTGCCAGCGGCCCCCCTCAGGAATCCTATGAACAGTAC. It codes for CASGPPQESYEQY. The CDR3, in full, reads CASGPPQESYEQYF.

Comment on this clone: The gene names given are mouse names. The CDR3 end falls 1 residue outside the read, so it is completed with the germline J gene. The gene calls are TRBV13-2 and TRBJ1-2; D is uncertain. The V gene lost 2 bases and the J gene lost 0 bases, with 8 bases spanning the gap. The CDR3 is made up of 14 amino acids. Germline values: CDR1 NNHNN, CDR2 SYGAGS (reference sequence). Incomplete CDR3 DNA: TGTGCCAGCGGTGAGGAGACAACAAACTCCGACTACACC. Amino acids: CASGEETTNSDYT. The complete CDR3 reads CASGEETTNSDYTF.

In the case of this clone: Mouse names are used for the genes. The read stops 1 residue short of the end of the CDR3; the missing end is completed from the germline J gene. The V and J genes are TRBV13-1 and TRBJ2-1; 10 bases align to TRBD1. Germline V CDR1 and CDR2: NSHNY, SYGAGN. The CDR3 is made up of 15 amino acids. V lost 3 bases and J lost 5; bases outside the gene matches: 5. The sequenced CDR3 bases are TGTGCCAGCAGTGGCTCCGGGACAGGGGATGCTGAGCAGTTC. Translated, it gives CASSGSGTGDAEQF. The complete CDR3 protein is CASSGSGTGDAEQFF.

A word on this clone: The listed genes are named as in mouse. The observed sequence ends 1 residue before the CDR3 terminus, with the missing tail filled in from the germline J gene. The chain is built from TRBV1 and TRBJ1-4; D is undetermined. The CDR3 covers 15 residues. V lost 1 base, J lost 2 bases, and 8 bases lay in between. Per germline, CDR1 NSQYPW and CDR2 LRSPGD (reference sequence). The CDR3 sequence: CTCSAGDNSNERLFF. The DNA read from the CDR3 is TGCACCTGCAGTGCAGGAGATAACTCCAACGAAAGATTATTT.

In the case of this clone: Mouse gene names apply. The observed sequence ends 1 residue before the CDR3 terminus, with the missing tail filled in from the germline J gene. The chain links TRBV5 to TRBJ2-3; D might be TRBD2 (7 bases). The length of the CDR3 is 15 residues. Germline CDR1 and CDR2: LGHNA and YNLKQL (reference sequence). V was trimmed by 0 bases and J by 1 base, leaving 8 bases between them. The chain's CDR3 is CASSQDWGRAETLYF. The DNA read from the CDR3 is TGTGCCAGCAGCCAAGACTGGGGGCGTGCAGAAACGCTGTAT.

This clone was found once. The listed genes are named as in mouse. The read halts 1 residue ahead of the CDR3 end, with the missing end drawn from the germline J gene. The chain joins TRBV4 to TRBJ1-1; 9 positions match TRBD1. CDR1 is LGHDT, CDR2 YNNKQL, per germline (reference sequence). J was trimmed by 6 bases and V by 4 bases; bases with no gene match: 6. This CDR3 region has 14 residues. The sequenced CDR3 bases are TGTGCCAGCAGCTCCGGGACAGGGCGGTCAGAAGTCTTC. Translating it yields CASSSGTGRSEVF. The full CDR3 is CASSSGTGRSEVFF. Together with reference TRBV4 and TRBJ1-1, the CDR3 gives the full variable domain: ETAVFQTPNYHVTQVGNEVSFNCKQTLGHDTMYWYKQDSKKLLKIMFSYNNKQLIVNETVPRRFSPQSSDKAHLNLRIKSVEPEDSAVYLCASSSGTGRSEVFFGKGTRLTVV.

About this clone: Mouse gene names and germline throughout. With the read ending 1 residue before the CDR3 end, the germline J gene is used to fill in that end. The rearrangement uses TRBV13-2 and TRBJ1-1; D ambiguous. Trimming removed 6 bases from V and 4 bases from J, with 13 bases in between. CDR3 length equals 13 residues. Germline CDR1 NNHNN, CDR2 SYGAGS (reference sequence). This chain's CDR3 is CASEGGLGTEVFF. CDR3 DNA, as far as it was read: TGTGCCAGCGAGGGCGGGTTGGGCACAGAAGTCTTC.

A word on this clone: Germline and genes: mouse. The CDR3 reads CASSHRGTGNTLYF. Partial CDR3 DNA: TGTGCCAGCAGCCACAGGGGAACTGGAAATACGCTCTAT. The chain links TRBV4 to TRBJ1-3; 7 bases fit TRBD1. The read ends 1 residue early relative to the CDR3; the germline J gene fills the gap. Germline values: CDR1 LGHDT, CDR2 YNNKQL (reference sequence). V was pared by 5 bases and J by 2 bases, with 3 bases of the junction left unmatched. CDR3 length: 14 amino acids.

The count of this clone is one. Genes and germline are mouse. The sequenced fragment ends 1 residue before the CDR3 boundary, so the rest is inferred from the germline J gene. The gene calls are TRBV20 and TRBJ1-2; possible D gene TRBD1, 5 bases. V dropped 6 bases and J dropped 0 bases, with 8 bases sitting between them. The CDR3 contains 12 residues. Germline CDR1 is GFQATS and CDR2 is STVNSAI. The sequenced CDR3 bases are TGTGGTGCGGAACAGGCAAACTCCGACTACACC. It codes for CGAEQANSDYT. The CDR3, in full, reads CGAEQANSDYTF.

Comments on this clone: Gene labels here are mouse ones. The read finishes 1 residue shy of the CDR3 end, and the germline J gene is used to complete it. This chain uses TRBV13-2 with TRBJ2-7, with 13 bases identical to TRBD2. The germline V gene has CDR1 NNHNN and CDR2 SYGAGS (reference sequence). V was clipped by 5 bases and J by 0 bases; unmatched bases: 5. The CDR3 loop spans 16 amino acids. The sequenced part of the CDR3 DNA is TGTGCCAGCGGCCCCGGACTGGGGGGGCGCTCCTATGAACAGTAC. This gives the protein CASGPGLGGRSYEQY. The complete CDR3 protein is CASGPGLGGRSYEQYF.